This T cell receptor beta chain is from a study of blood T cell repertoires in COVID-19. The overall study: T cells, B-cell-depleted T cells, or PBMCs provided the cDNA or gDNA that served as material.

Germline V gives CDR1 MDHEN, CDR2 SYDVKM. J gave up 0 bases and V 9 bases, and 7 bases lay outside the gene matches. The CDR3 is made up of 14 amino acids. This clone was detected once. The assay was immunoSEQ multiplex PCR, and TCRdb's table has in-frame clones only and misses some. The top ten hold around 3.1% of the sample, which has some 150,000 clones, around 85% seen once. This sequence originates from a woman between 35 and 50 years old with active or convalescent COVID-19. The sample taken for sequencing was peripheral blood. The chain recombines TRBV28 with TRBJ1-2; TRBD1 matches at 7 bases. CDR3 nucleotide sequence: TGTGCCAGTATTTCCGGGACAGCTAACTATGGCTACACCTTC. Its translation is CASISGTANYGYTF.